These 30 T cell receptor beta chains share one sample of origin, sequenced in a study of blood T cell repertoires in COVID-19. TCRdb's table, derived via immunoSEQ multiplex PCR, lists solely in-frame clones and lacks some. The sample yields under 85,000 clones, approximately 90% seen once. Material: peripheral blood. The source is a man between 65 and 79 years old with active or convalescent COVID-19.

This clone has only one observation. This chain links TRBV10-1 with TRBJ2-7, with a weak D call TRBD2 (5 bases). Germline assignment: CDR1 WNHNN and CDR2 SYGVQD (reference sequence). The CDR3 totals 11 residues. Trimming stripped 3 bases from V and 12 bases from J, with 12 bases between. CDR3 protein: CASSDARAAYF. In DNA, the CDR3 is TGCGCCAGCAGTGACGCGCGGGCGGCGTACTTC.

This sequence joins TRBV6-1 and TRBJ1-1; a weak D match, TRBD1 (5 bases). The germline gives CDR1 MNHNS, CDR2 SASEGT. V dropped 2 bases and J dropped 0 bases, with 13 bases sitting between them. The CDR3 sequence is 16 residues long. CDR3 loop: CASSELGGGMNTEAFF. In nucleotides, the CDR3 is TGTGCCAGCAGTGAATTGGGGGGGGGTATGAACACTGAAGCTTTCTTT.

V and J are TRBV4-1 and TRBJ1-1; 9 bases align to TRBD1. Germline CDR1 is MGHRA and CDR2 is YSYEKL. This CDR3 is 16 amino acids long. V trimming: 4 bases; J trimming: 1 base; junction bases outside the gene matches: 7. In nucleotides, the CDR3 is TGCGCCAGCAGCCTAACGTCGGACAGGGGGAACACTGAAGCTTTCTTT. Protein: CASSLTSDRGNTEAFF.

V usage is TRBV4-3 and J usage is TRBJ2-2, with 8 bases matching TRBD1. Losses at the gene ends were 0 bases for V and 5 bases for J; bases not matched to a gene: 8. The CDR3 runs 17 residues. Looked up from germline, CDR1 is LGHNA and CDR2 is YSLEER. The CDR3 DNA sequence: TGCGCCAGCAGCCAAGATTACAGGGGGGTCTCTACCGGGGAGCTGTTTTTT. Amino acids: CASSQDYRGVSTGELFF.

The V gene is TRBV29-1, the J gene TRBJ1-4, with D maybe TRBD1 (5 bases). CDR3 length equals 12 residues. V was clipped by 5 bases and J by 6 bases, with 10 bases between them. Germline CDR1 SQVTM, CDR2 ANQGSEA. CDR3 nucleotide sequence: TGCAGCGTTAAGACAGCAGATGAAAAACTGTTTTTT. It encodes CSVKTADEKLFF.

The CDR3: CASSPRDSLEAFF. DNA for the CDR3: TGTGCCAGCAGCCCCCGGGACAGCCTTGAAGCTTTCTTT. The chain links TRBV7-9 to TRBJ1-1, with 7 bases lining up with TRBD1. The CDR3 consists of 13 residues. The germline CDR1 and CDR2 sequences are SEHNR and FQNEAQ (reference sequence). The V segment lost 5 bases and the J segment 7 bases; nucleotides outside the gene matches: 7.

The V and J genes are TRBV19 and TRBJ2-5; 11 bases agree with TRBD2. The V gene's germline CDR1 is LNHDA and CDR2 SQIVND (reference sequence). The CDR3 extends over 15 amino acids. Trimming at V came to 4 bases and at J to 5 bases, leaving 6 bases not matched to a gene. CDR3 bases: TGTGCCAGTAGTAGCTCTAGCGGGAGGAGGGAGACCCAGTACTTC. This codes for CASSSSSGRRETQYF.

By its share, this clone is large. The V and J genes are TRBV9 and TRBJ2-7; 10 bases map to TRBD2. Germline CDR1 and CDR2: SGDLS and YYNGEE. CDR3 length: 16 amino acids. The V and J ends lost 0 bases and 1 base, in that order; junction bases with no gene match: 4. In DNA form, the CDR3 reads TGTGCCAGCAGCGTAGGGGCTAGCGGGGGATCCTACGAGCAGTACTTC. Its protein is CASSVGASGGSYEQYF. The complete variable domain, with remaining parts taken from reference TRBV9 and TRBJ2-7, reads DSGVTQTPKHLITATGQRVTLRCSPRSGDLSVYWYQQSLDQGLQFLIQYYNGEERAKGNILERFSAQQFPDLHSELNLSSLELGDSALYFCASSVGASGGSYEQYFGPGTRLTVT.

The chain is built from TRBV6-6 and TRBJ1-5, with a tentative D call TRBD1 (5 bases). The V gene lost 0 bases and the J gene lost 7 bases, with 16 bases spanning the gap. CDR1 MNHNY and CDR2 SVGAGI come from the germline V gene (reference sequence). CDR3 length equals 16 residues. The CDR3 spells CASSYSTGPARQPQHF. CDR3 DNA sequence: TGTGCCAGCAGTTACTCTACAGGTCCCGCGAGGCAGCCCCAGCATTTT.

This clone appeared a single time. The J gene is TRBJ2-1, the V gene TRBV9; 16 bases are a match to TRBD2. Germline V lookup: CDR1 SGDLS, CDR2 YYNGEE. After removal of 0 bases from V and 8 bases from J, the junction contained 2 bases not matched to a gene. This CDR3 is 16 amino acids long. CDR3 region: CASSVAGTSGRDEQFF. The DNA of the CDR3 is TGTGCCAGCAGCGTAGCTGGGACTAGCGGGAGGGATGAGCAGTTCTTC.

The genes are TRBV5-6 and TRBJ2-3, with D perhaps TRBD1 (6 bases). Trimming left V 0 bases short and J 5 bases short, with 13 bases between. Germline CDR1 and CDR2: SGHDT and YYEEEE. The CDR3 extends over 15 amino acids. CDR3 nucleotide sequence: TGTGCCAGCAGCTTGGGGCAGGGGTTAGGAGATACGCAGTATTTT. Translation: CASSLGQGLGDTQYF.

The chain couples TRBV3-1 (or the pseudogene TRBV3-2) to TRBJ2-2, with TRBD1 as a possible D gene (6 bases). Trimming removed 4 bases from V and 2 bases from J, with 14 bases in between. The CDR3 extends over 16 amino acids. The germline CDR1 and CDR2 sequences are LGHDT and YNNKEL (reference sequence). The CDR3 region is CASSLIAGANTGELFF. CDR3 DNA: TGTGCCAGCAGCCTGATCGCAGGGGCCAACACCGGGGAGCTGTTTTTT.

The chain couples TRBV5-4 to TRBJ2-7, with unresolved D. Deletions cut 0 bases from V and 1 base from J, with 5 bases between. The CDR3 runs to 13 residues. CDR1 is SGHNT, CDR2 YYREEE, per germline (reference sequence). The CDR3 region is CASSLATSYEQYF. In nucleotides, the CDR3 is TGTGCCAGCAGCTTGGCGACTTCCTACGAGCAGTACTTC.

This chain links TRBV19 with TRBJ1-5; the D gene is possibly TRBD1 (5 bases). The length of the CDR3 is 16 residues. Germline CDR1 is LNHDA and CDR2 is SQIVND (reference sequence). With 3 bases removed from V and 2 bases from J, the gap between germline ends came to 14 bases. CDR3 DNA sequence: TGTGCCAGTAGTATGATCGGGGGGACTGGCAATCAGCCCCAGCATTTT. Translating gives CASSMIGGTGNQPQHF.

This clone was recorded only once. V is TRBV5-1 and J is TRBJ1-1; D unclear. Deletions cut 3 bases from V and 1 base from J, with 10 bases between. CDR3 length: 14 residues. Germline-derived CDR1 and CDR2 are SGHRS and YFSETQ. CDR3 loop: CASSSRIKNTEAFF. The CDR3 region has the DNA TGCGCCAGCAGCTCGAGGATCAAGAACACTGAAGCTTTCTTT.

This rearrangement joins TRBV10-3 to TRBJ2-3; TRBD1 might be the D (8 bases). CDR1 and CDR2 (germline): ENHRY, SYGVKD. The CDR3 contains 16 residues. The ends were cut back, 3 bases at V and 7 bases at J, with 20 bases in the middle. The CDR3 DNA is TGTGCCATCAGTGAAGAGACAGGGGTAAGCGGGAATACGCAGTATTTT. Translated, it gives CAISEETGVSGNTQYF.

For the CDR3, the DNA is TGTGCCAGCAGTGCGTATCAGCCCCAGCATTTT. It codes for CASSAYQPQHF. The chain recombines TRBV28 with TRBJ1-5, with no clear D. The CDR3 is 11 residues long. The V end was cut by 5 bases, the J end by 5 bases, with 4 bases between. Per the germline V gene, CDR1 is MDHEN and CDR2 is SYDVKM. Together with reference TRBV28 and TRBJ1-5, the CDR3 gives the full variable domain: DVKVTQSSRYLVKRTGEKVFLECVQDMDHENMFWYRQDPGLGLRLIYFSYDVKMKEKGDIPEGYSVSREKKERFSLILESASTNQTSMYLCASSAYQPQHFGDGTRLSIL.

The chain joins TRBV10-3 to TRBJ2-2; 7 bases are a match to TRBD2. V lost 4 bases, J lost 5 bases, and 19 bases stayed unmatched. The germline V gene encodes CDR1 ENHRY and CDR2 SYGVKD. CDR3 length: 19 amino acids. The CDR3 region has the DNA TGTGCCATCAGTGGGACACGAGGACTAGGAAATAAAAAGACCGGGGAGCTGTTTTTT. As protein: CAISGTRGLGNKKTGELFF.

V usage is TRBV28 and J usage is TRBJ1-1; D perhaps matches TRBD1 (6 bases). There are 15 residues in the CDR3. V was shortened by 6 bases and J by 0 bases, with 14 bases between the two germline ends. Germline values: CDR1 MDHEN, CDR2 SYDVKM. CDR3 loop: CASSLGQLVNTEAFF. The CDR3 DNA reads as TGTGCCAGCAGCCTAGGACAGCTTGTGAACACTGAAGCTTTCTTT.

The rearrangement uses TRBV20-1 and TRBJ1-5, with TRBD1 identical over 12 bases. This CDR3 is built from 17 residues. The germline V gene has CDR1 DFQATT and CDR2 SNEGSKA (reference sequence). V dropped 3 bases and J dropped 4; count of bases not matched to a gene: 10. The CDR3 protein is CSASAGTGGRKNQPQHF. The CDR3, as DNA: TGCAGTGCTAGTGCCGGGACAGGGGGCCGAAAAAATCAGCCCCAGCATTTT.

The V gene is TRBV6-4, the J gene TRBJ2-7; 14 positions agree with TRBD2. Trimming cost V 2 bases and J 3 bases; bases outside gene matches: 6. Germline V gene lookup returns CDR1 MRHNA and CDR2 SNTAGT. The CDR3 sequence is 17 residues long. The chain's CDR3 is CASSDPRTSGRRYEQYF. The CDR3 coding sequence is TGTGCCAGCAGTGACCCCCGGACTAGCGGGAGGCGCTACGAGCAGTACTTC.

The genes are TRBV7-3 and TRBJ2-1; D is ambiguous. CDR3 length equals 12 residues. Trimming cost V 5 bases and J 9 bases, with 11 bases left between them. CDR1 SGHTA and CDR2 FQGTGA come from the germline V gene. CDR3 DNA: TGTGCCAGCAGCCGCCCTCCCGGTGAGCAGTTCTTC. Its protein is CASSRPPGEQFF.

This chain joins TRBV28 and TRBJ1-2, with 7 positions matching TRBD1. The CDR3 is 14 residues long. Per germline, CDR1 MDHEN and CDR2 SYDVKM. V lost 2 bases to trimming and J lost 4 bases; unmatched junction nucleotides: 4. The CDR3 sequence is CASSLGAGGYGYTF. CDR3 coding DNA: TGTGCCAGCAGTTTAGGGGCAGGGGGCTATGGCTACACCTTC.

This chain joins TRBV30 and TRBJ1-6, with D hard to call. There are 13 residues in the CDR3. V lost 0 bases to trimming and J lost 7 bases, with 7 bases between them. The germline gives CDR1 GTSNPN, CDR2 SVGIG (reference sequence). The CDR3: CAWSVSGNSPLHF. As DNA, the CDR3 is TGTGCCTGGAGTGTATCGGGGAATTCACCCCTCCACTTT.

The rearrangement joins TRBV2 to TRBJ1-3, with 9 bases identical to TRBD1. V lost 8 bases, J lost 7 bases, and 6 bases stayed unmatched. The germline gives CDR1 SNHLY, CDR2 FYNNEI. The CDR3 covers 13 residues. The CDR3 DNA follows: TGTGCCAGCGGGGGGGACAGGGTGAACACCATATATTTT. Protein: CASGGDRVNTIYF.

This chain uses TRBV3-1 (or the pseudogene TRBV3-2) with TRBJ2-7; D remains ambiguous. The CDR3 has 12 residues. CDR1 and CDR2 (germline): LGHDT, YNNKEL (reference sequence). The V gene lost 3 bases and the J gene lost 1 base, with 4 bases spanning the gap. In nucleotides, the CDR3 is TGTGCCAGCAGCCATGAGTCCTACGAGCAGTACTTC. Protein: CASSHESYEQYF.

The rearrangement joins TRBV30 to TRBJ1-3, with 7 bases identical to TRBD1. CDR1 is GTSNPN and CDR2 is SVGIG in the germline V gene (reference sequence). The CDR3 spans 13 residues. Germline trimming cut 5 bases from V and 2 bases from J; bases unmatched to any gene: 3. CDR3 region: CAWDRATGNTIYF. The CDR3 coding sequence is TGTGCCTGGGACAGGGCAACTGGAAACACCATATATTTT.

The table lists this clone with a count of one. The genes are TRBV7-2 and TRBJ2-1; no clear D. This CDR3 has 15 amino acids. In germline, CDR1 is SGHTA, CDR2 FQGNSA. The V gene lost 0 bases and the J gene lost 9 bases, with 15 bases spanning the gap. CDR3 nucleotides: TGTGCCAGCAGCTTAGCCGCAATTACCCGAGCTGAGCAGTTCTTC. Translation: CASSLAAITRAEQFF.

The chain carries TRBV28 and TRBJ1-2; TRBD1 aligns across 8 bases. J gave up 8 bases and V 6 bases, and 5 bases lay outside the gene matches. Germline V gene lookup returns CDR1 MDHEN and CDR2 SYDVKM. The length of the CDR3 is 12 residues. For the CDR3, the DNA is TGTGCCAGCAGAACGACAGGGGAAGGCTACACCTTC. Translating gives CASRTTGEGYTF.

This chain links TRBV7-2 with TRBJ2-3; 7 bases align to TRBD2. The CDR3 is 15 residues long. Germline values: CDR1 SGHTA, CDR2 FQGNSA. The J segment lost 6 bases and the V segment lost 5 bases, leaving 11 bases of the junction unmatched. The CDR3 loop reads CASSPHPTSPDTQYF. Written as DNA, the CDR3 is TGTGCCAGCAGCCCCCATCCGACTAGCCCGGATACGCAGTATTTT.